This T cell receptor (beta chain) was retrieved from a study of CD8+CD57+ T cells in acquired aplastic anemia. As for the study in general: DNA per sorted CD4+ or CD8+ sample ranged roughly 0.19 to 30 ug, averaging approximately 3.3 ug. Study outcomes and limitations: In common between the patients and the controls were some 29 CD8+ CDR3 sequences.

In the case of this clonotype: Its antigen is currently unknown.

The CDR3 runs to 12 residues. Germline values: CDR1 DFQATT, CDR2 SNEGSKA (reference sequence). The ends were cut back, 0 bases at V and 7 bases at J, with 7 bases in the middle. Genomic DNA acted as the template from which TCR beta VDJ combination and CDR3 sequence profiling were carried out. TCRdb fed the reads into MiXCR, producing one record per CDR3 protein. The table lists some 170,000 distinct CDR3 sequences, around 48% of them singletons. By flow cytometry, patients selected for sequencing had shown an expansion of CD8+CD57+ cells. The blood sampling took place in patients who had so far received no therapy.

This clonotype originated in a human donor with aplastic anemia. The V and J genes are TRBV20-1 and TRBJ2-1, with no clear D. The sequenced sample was sorted CD4+, CD8+, or CD8+CD57+ T cells (not recorded which) from PBMCs. The CDR3 here is CSARDLENEQFF. In nucleotides, the CDR3 is TGCAGTGCTAGAGATTTAGAAAATGAGCAGTTCTTC.